These T cell receptor beta chains were read from a single sample in a study of cytomegalovirus exposure and HLA in healthy donors. Some clones are missing from TCRdb's copy, which holds only in-frame ones; the method was immunoSEQ multiplex PCR. This listing includes 200,000 to 250,000 clones. Sequenced material: PBMCs. The receptors were sampled from a woman aged 25 to 39 in good health and CMV-seropositive. Both conserved end residues are part of each CDR3.

CDR3,J,V
CASSPRTGIGETQYF,TRBJ2-5,TRBV18
CASSLVGRRYNEQFF,TRBJ2-1,TRBV7-8
CASSRDRGEQYF,TRBJ2-7,TRBV6-6
CASSLAGNGLFF,TRBJ1-4,TRBV11-2
CASSELATTGNTIYF,TRBJ1-3,TRBV6-1
CASSEAQTGPGYTF,TRBJ1-2,TRBV2
CASTDRADRGDSSPLHF,TRBJ1-6,TRBV5-1
CASSEQGSGNTIYF,TRBJ1-3,TRBV2
CASSQEGSGRLDNEQFF,TRBJ2-1,TRBV4-1
CATSRGTGGLAFF,TRBJ1-1,TRBV15
CASSSRAFSSGANVLTF,TRBJ2-6,TRBV5-1
CASRVQGWSYNEQFF,TRBJ2-1,TRBV6-1
CAIRTGTGGGTEAFF,TRBJ1-1,TRBV10-3
CAWSVRRMGSSYEQYF,.,TRBV30
CASSFRQTTNENLFF,TRBJ1-4,TRBV5-1
CASSEKGLQQGDTQYF,TRBJ2-3,TRBV10-1
CASSQVFARQGGEAFF,TRBJ1-1,TRBV4-3
CASSPFLGDTEAFF,TRBJ1-1,TRBV27
CASSKSNYEQYF,TRBJ2-7,TRBV19